This paragraph covers one T cell receptor beta chain sequence. The data originate from a study of T cell changes during pregnancy in multiple sclerosis. TCRdb's copy holds only in-frame clones and misses some; the assay was immunoSEQ multiplex PCR. The table shows 65,000 to 80,000 clones, with 85% to 95% occurring only once. The CDR3 is 17 amino acids. Per the germline V gene, CDR1 is MDHEN and CDR2 is SYDVKM. Trimming cost V 6 bases and J 3 bases; bases outside gene matches: 13. The receptor comes from a female donor with multiple sclerosis, enrolled in a pregnancy study. The sample was peripheral blood, taken in the first trimester of pregnancy. V is TRBV28 and J is TRBJ2-3, with 9 bases lining up with TRBD2. CDR3 sequence (DNA): TGTGCCAGCAGATCCGGGACTAGCTGGTATCATACAGATACGCAGTATTTT. Translated: CASRSGTSWYHTDTQYF.